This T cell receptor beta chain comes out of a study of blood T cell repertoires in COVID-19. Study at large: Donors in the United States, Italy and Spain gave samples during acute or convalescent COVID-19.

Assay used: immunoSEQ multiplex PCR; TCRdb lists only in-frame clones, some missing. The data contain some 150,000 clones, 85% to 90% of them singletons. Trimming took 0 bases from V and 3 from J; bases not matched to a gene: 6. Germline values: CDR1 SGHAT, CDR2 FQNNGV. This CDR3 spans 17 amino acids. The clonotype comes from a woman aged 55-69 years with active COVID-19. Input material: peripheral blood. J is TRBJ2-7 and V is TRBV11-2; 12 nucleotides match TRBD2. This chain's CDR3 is CASSLDLGLAGLYEQYF. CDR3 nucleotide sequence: TGTGCCAGCAGCTTAGATCTAGGACTAGCGGGACTCTACGAGCAGTACTTC.